This T cell receptor (beta chain) was documented in a study of blood T cell repertoires in COVID-19. Study information: Acute-phase and convalescent COVID-19 samples originated in the United States, Italy and Spain.

Under the authors' procedure: Amplification of reference gene primers provided the estimated nucleated cell counts. Here immunoSEQ multiplex PCR was the method, and the copy in TCRdb shows in-frame clones only, minus some. V, J and clone size derive from that table, while D and trimming were established from the DNA sequence. Of hundreds of thousands of clones listed, 83% were seen once; the top ten hold 3.5% to 4%. Enrolled through a virtual design, the participants were between roughly 18 and 95 years of age and came from 24 US areas. Before they entered the study, exposed participants had met a COVID-19 case within 2 weeks. There are 16 residues in the CDR3. V was trimmed by 0 bases and J by 0 bases, leaving 9 bases between them.

The TCR sequence derives from a woman aged 40 to 55 who had been exposed to COVID-19. The material sequenced was PBMCs or T cells enriched from blood (not recorded which). This sequence joins TRBV23-1 and TRBJ1-3; tentative D call: TRBD1 (5 bases). TRBV23-1 is known as an ORF, though its function is uncertain. CDR3 amino acids: CASSQSGGSSGNTIYF. CDR3 DNA: TGCGCCAGCAGTCAATCGGGGGGGAGCTCTGGAAACACCATATATTTT.